The clone carrying this TCR beta chain appeared a few times. 60 Vbeta and 13 Jbeta primers were used in PCR. The assay was immunoSEQ multiplex PCR, and TCRdb's table has in-frame clones only and misses some. The sample records 140,000 or so clones, roughly 74% being singletons. The sample belongs to a study of cytomegalovirus exposure and HLA in healthy donors. The sequenced sample consisted of PBMCs. The TCR sequence derives from a woman under 30 in good health and CMV-seropositive.

The CDR3 DNA sequence: TGTGCCAGCAGCCCTGGGGCAGCCTACGAGCAGTACTTC. Amino acids: CASSPGAAYEQYF. This rearrangement joins TRBV5-4 to TRBJ2-5; a possible D gene is TRBD1 (5 bases). TRBJ2-7 explains the end of the DNA better; the J call may be wrong. Germline V gene lookup returns CDR1 SGHNT and CDR2 YYREEE (reference sequence). This CDR3 region has 13 residues.